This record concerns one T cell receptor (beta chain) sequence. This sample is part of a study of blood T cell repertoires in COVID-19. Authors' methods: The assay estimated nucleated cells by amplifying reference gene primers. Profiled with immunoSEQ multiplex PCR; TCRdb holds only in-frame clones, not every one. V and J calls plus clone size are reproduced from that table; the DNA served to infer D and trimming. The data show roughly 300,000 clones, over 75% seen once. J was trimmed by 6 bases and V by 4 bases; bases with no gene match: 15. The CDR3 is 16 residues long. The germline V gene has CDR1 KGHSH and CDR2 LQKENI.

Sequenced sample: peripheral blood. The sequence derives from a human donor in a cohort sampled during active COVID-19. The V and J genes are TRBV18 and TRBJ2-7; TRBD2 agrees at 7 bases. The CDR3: CASSLGLVGPLPEQYF. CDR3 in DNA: TGTGCCAGCTCACTAGGACTAGTCGGGCCTCTACCCGAGCAGTACTTC.